This T cell receptor beta chain was profiled in a study of blood T cell repertoires in COVID-19. Study context: Sample material is recorded as cDNA or gDNA derived from T cells, B-cell-depleted T cells, or PBMCs.

The data were produced by immunoSEQ multiplex PCR, yet TCRdb's version contains in-frame clones alone and is incomplete. Of hundreds of thousands of clones listed, 88% are singletons. Losses at the gene ends were 6 bases for V and 3 bases for J; bases not matched to a gene: 10. CDR1 is SEHNR, CDR2 FQNEAQ, per germline (reference sequence). There are 15 residues in the CDR3. The chain combines TRBV7-9 with TRBJ2-5; 7 bases are a match to TRBD2. The source is a woman between 45 and 60 years old who had recovered from COVID-19. The sequenced sample consisted of PBMCs or T cells enriched from blood (not recorded which). CDR3 residues: CASRHPGGGKETQYF. CDR3 nucleotide sequence: TGTGCCAGCAGACACCCGGGAGGTGGAAAAGAGACCCAGTACTTC.